This entry lists 7 T cell receptor beta chains sequenced from one sample in a study of response to subunit inactivated influenza vaccine. TCRdb ran MiXCR on the RT-PCR reads and lists one entry per CDR3 protein. The repertoire has 650,000 to 800,000 distinct CDR3 sequences, around 14% of them found once; the top ten carry 6.5% to 8.5%. This specimen consisted of PBMCs from blood, obtained approximately 15 days before vaccination. The receptors shown here come from a man aged 45-65 years who received an inactivated influenza vaccine.

This clonotype was picked up a small number of times. This chain connects TRBV10-3 to TRBJ2-5; D gene unclear. Trimming took 6 bases from V and 2 from J, leaving 13 bases between them. The CDR3 consists of 14 residues. In germline, CDR1 is ENHRY, CDR2 SYGVKD. The CDR3 spells CAIRDQLLQETQYF. The DNA for the CDR3 is TGTGCCATCAGGGACCAGTTACTTCAAGAGACCCAGTACTTC.

Only a few counts were recorded for this clonotype. This chain joins TRBV12-3 or TRBV12-4 and TRBJ2-1; 8 bases align to TRBD2. This CDR3 is built from 14 residues. Trimming at V came to 6 bases and at J to 6 bases, leaving 7 bases not matched to a gene. The CDR3: CASRERELRNEQFF. CDR3 bases: TGTGCCAGCAGGGAGCGGGAGCTCCGCAATGAGCAGTTCTTC.

This clonotype was counted only a few times. The J gene is TRBJ2-5, the V gene TRBV20-1; TRBD2 aligns across 11 bases. The germline V gene has CDR1 DFQATT and CDR2 SNEGSKA (reference sequence). The CDR3 spans 16 residues. J lost 0 bases, V lost 4 bases, and 7 bases had no gene match. CDR3 coding DNA: TGCAGTGCTATCCCGGGGACTAGCGGCAACCAAGAGACCCAGTACTTC. This encodes CSAIPGTSGNQETQYF.

The V gene is TRBV5-1, the J gene TRBJ1-2; 8 positions match TRBD1. Germline-derived CDR1 and CDR2 are SGHRS and YFSETQ. V dropped 4 bases and J dropped 0; count of bases not matched to a gene: 8. The CDR3 covers 16 residues. CDR3 protein: CASSRDPGQANYGYTF. In DNA, the CDR3 is TGCGCCAGCAGCAGAGACCCGGGACAGGCTAACTATGGCTACACCTTC.

The CDR3, as DNA: TGCAGTGCCCACCTCGTTTCTAGCGGAAACACAGATACGCAGTATTTT. It specifies CSAHLVSSGNTDTQYF. The chain uses TRBV20-1 and TRBJ2-3; 7 bases align to TRBD2. The CDR3 sequence is 16 residues long. The V gene end was trimmed by 6 bases and the J gene end by 2 bases; junction bases not matched to a gene: 14. Germline V gene sequence: CDR1 DFQATT, CDR2 SNEGSKA (reference sequence).

The V call is TRBV4-2, the J call TRBJ1-2, with 7 nucleotides matching TRBD1. V shed 0 bases and J 3 bases; nucleotides not matched to a gene: 10. Germline V gene sequence: CDR1 LGHNA, CDR2 YNFKEQ. This CDR3 has 17 residues. This CDR3 is CASSQELGTESHYGYTF. The DNA of the CDR3 is TGTGCCAGCAGCCAAGAGTTAGGGACAGAAAGCCACTATGGCTACACCTTC.

The genes are TRBV27 and TRBJ2-3, with TRBD2 as a possible D gene (7 bases). The V end lost 4 bases, the J end lost 0 bases, and 17 bases lay between the germline ends. Looked up from germline, CDR1 is MNHEY and CDR2 is SMNVEV (reference sequence). The CDR3 runs to 17 residues. CDR3 in amino acids: CASSSSSGGGSTDTQYF. As DNA, the CDR3 is TGTGCCAGCAGTTCCTCTAGCGGAGGGGGGAGCACAGATACGCAGTATTTT.